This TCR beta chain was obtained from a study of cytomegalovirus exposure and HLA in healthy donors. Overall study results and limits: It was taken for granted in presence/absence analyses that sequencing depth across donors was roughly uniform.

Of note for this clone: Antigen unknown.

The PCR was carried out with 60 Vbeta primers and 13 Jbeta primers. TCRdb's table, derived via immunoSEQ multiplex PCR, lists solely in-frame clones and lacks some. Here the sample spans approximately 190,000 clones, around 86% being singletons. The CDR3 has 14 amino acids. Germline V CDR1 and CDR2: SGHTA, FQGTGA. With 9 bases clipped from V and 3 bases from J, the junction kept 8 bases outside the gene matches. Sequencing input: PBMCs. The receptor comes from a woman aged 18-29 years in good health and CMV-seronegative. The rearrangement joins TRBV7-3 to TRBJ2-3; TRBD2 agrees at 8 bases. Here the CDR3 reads CASQSGSMTDTQYF. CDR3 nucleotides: TGTGCCAGTCAAAGCGGGAGTATGACAGATACGCAGTATTTT.